The entry that follows covers one T cell receptor beta chain sequence. Its cognate antigen has yet to be identified. Per-base qualities were not stored, and no clone one base away is much larger. Other DNA sequences in this sample translate to the same CDR3. This sample is drawn from a study of cytomegalovirus exposure and HLA in healthy donors (dated by TCRdb to the late 2010s). For context, the study as a whole: A later analysis indicated that the 90 to 150 validation repertoires were generated on the platform also employed for the approximately 700 repertoires of the first cohort. The study aimed to test whether signatures of past pathogen exposure could be identified by cataloging public T cell receptors. Besides the first cohort of more than 650 subjects, a separate validation cohort made up of 120 different subjects was used. High-throughput TCR immunosequencing, statistical association of individual TCRs with disease status, and machine learning were combined to predict cytomegalovirus infection status.

The receptor library was made with the immunoSEQ multiplex PCR assay. Per the authors' processing: To diagnose cytomegalovirus status from the catalog of TCR beta chain sequences, a statistical classification framework was built. TCRdb obtained this table from immuneACCESS and retained in-frame rearrangements with V and J assigned. These tables miss some clones; where compared with another copy, unresolved V genes account for less than half of the shortfall, and the remainder is unexplained. That table is the source of V, J and clone size, and D and trimming were worked out from the DNA. In all, the sample holds hundreds of thousands of clones, and approximately 87% of those were seen once. Jointly, the top ten make up roughly 5.7% of the sample. What the study reported, not specific to this receptor: A total of some 180 TCR beta chains were listed by the study as associated with cytomegalovirus. The authors suggested that the approach could potentially be generalized to other disease states and immunological phenotypes. Most TCR sequences were seen in very few donors, while some public TCRs were found in many individuals. A later analysis had no HLA typing for the validation cohort, so co-occurrence there was scored across all 120 or so repertoires. In vitro tests confirmed that a few of the cytomegalovirus-associated TCR beta chains recognize cytomegalovirus antigens. In both the original and validation cohorts, the classifier was reported to diagnose cytomegalovirus status with high specificity and sensitivity. A later analysis found that TCRs clustered in the first cohort also tended to co-occur in the 110 or so validation repertoires, with more than 90% of cluster scores above 0.

Unmatched junction bases come to 3, with V trimmed by 4 bases and J by 0 bases. Including the terminal cysteine and phenylalanine, the CDR3 comprises 16 residues. Solely the CDR3 DNA is kept, with 48 bases framed from the first base. From a lookup of the germline V gene, CDR1 and CDR2 are SGHRS and YFSETQ. The donors belonged to the validation cohort of about 120 subjects, which was separate from the approximately 660-subject first cohort. The sequencing sample was made of PBMCs. The chain joins TRBV5-1 to TRBJ2-2; TRBD2 lines up with 10 middle nucleotides. The sequence was obtained from a woman under 30 in good health and CMV-seronegative. The encoded CDR3 is CASSLTSGANTGELFF. The DNA sequence is given as TGCGCCAGCAGCCTTACTAGCGGGGCGAACACCGGGGAGCTGTTTTTT. The variable domain in full, with residues beyond the CDR3 obtained from the reference TRBV5-1 and TRBJ2-2 genes, is KAGVTQTPRYLIKTRGQQVTLSCSPISGHRSVSWYQQTPGQGLQFLFEYFSETQRNKGNFPGRFSGRQFSNSRSEMNVSTLELGDSALYLCASSLTSGANTGELFFGEGSRLTVL.